This T cell receptor (beta chain) was observed in a study of CD8+CD57+ T cells in acquired aplastic anemia. According to the study, genomic DNA was the template for TCR beta VDJ and CDR3 profiling. TCRdb reprocessed the reads with MiXCR, giving one entry per CDR3 protein. The sample holds 150,000 or so distinct CDR3 sequences, approximately 52% seen once. The CDR3 is 14 amino acids. V lost 2 bases, J lost 4 bases, and 10 bases lay in between. In germline, CDR1 is KGHDR, CDR2 SFDVKD. Findings and caveats of the study: Patients and controls had CD8+ Simpson's diversity values that were not significantly distinct. In common between the patients and the controls were nearly 30 CD8+ CDR3 sequences.

About this clonotype: Its specificity is not known.

Those patients picked for sequencing had displayed CD8+CD57+ cell expansion on flow cytometry. V gene TRBV24-1 combines with J gene TRBJ1-1; D is unclear. Input material: sorted CD4+, CD8+, or CD8+CD57+ T cells (not recorded which) from PBMCs. The source is a human donor with aplastic anemia. The CDR3 spells CATSDSRVSTEAFF. CDR3 sequence (DNA): TGTGCCACCAGTGATTCCCGGGTCTCCACTGAAGCTTTCTTT.